The clone carrying this T cell receptor beta chain was seen at least ten times. Its matching antigen is unknown. As the template, RNA transcripts were used to amplify TCR beta CDR3 regions. Second-round multiplex PCR came after a first-round RT-PCR that employed HTBI primers. MiXCR, run by TCRdb on the multiplex PCR reads, gives a single entry per CDR3 protein. The data hold around 1.1 million distinct CDR3 sequences, with about 40% observed a single time. The data stem from a study of Graves' ophthalmopathy and Graves' hyperthyroidism. General study results and limits: A model of 13 signatures distinguished ophthalmopathy from stable hyperthyroidism at 87.88% sensitivity and 65% to 84% specificity. In predicting ophthalmopathy progression, the model reached around 65% sensitivity and under 75% specificity.

Aged 18 to 65, the patients with hyperthyroidism had under 2 months' duration and were newly diagnosed. Clinical symptoms, serum thyroxine, TRAb, thyroid ultrasound and orbital computed tomography were relied on for diagnosis. The clonotype comes from an adult man with Graves' hyperthyroidism. Sequenced input: peripheral blood or thyroid tissue (not recorded which).

The CDR3 here is CASKRAGNQPQHF. CDR3 DNA sequence: TGTGCCAGCAAGAGGGCAGGTAATCAGCCCCAGCATTTT. V is TRBV6-1 and J is TRBJ1-5; D ambiguous. From germline, CDR1 is MNHNS and CDR2 SASEGT. Trimming shortened V by 7 bases and J by 4 bases, and 11 bases separated the two germline ends. CDR3 length: 13 amino acids.